The 2 T cell receptor beta chains in this list originate from one sample, sequenced in a study of blood T cell repertoires in COVID-19. Assay: immunoSEQ multiplex PCR; the TCRdb copy retains only in-frame clones and omits some. This table has 150,000 to 200,000 clones, roughly 82% appearing once. Sequenced sample: peripheral blood. The receptors derive from a woman in her seventies with acute or convalescent COVID-19.

The rearrangement uses TRBV5-6 and TRBJ2-1, with D tentatively TRBD2 (5 bases). The germline CDR1 and CDR2 sequences are SGHDT and YYEEEE. The CDR3 runs to 12 residues. V lost 7 bases and J 7 bases, leaving 12 bases between the germline ends. The DNA of the CDR3 is TGTGCCAGCCGCCATTTAGCGAATGAGCAGTTCTTC. It specifies CASRHLANEQFF.

This chain connects TRBV18 to TRBJ1-5; D may be TRBD1 (5 bases). The length of the CDR3 is 15 residues. Trimming removed 3 bases from V and 2 bases from J, with 11 bases in between. From germline, CDR1 is KGHSH and CDR2 LQKENI. DNA of the CDR3: TGTGCCAGCTCACCGAATATACAGGGCAATCAGCCCCAGCATTTT. Translated: CASSPNIQGNQPQHF.